This passage covers 9 T cell receptor beta chains from one sample sequenced in a study of cytomegalovirus exposure and HLA in healthy donors. The protocol was immunoSEQ multiplex PCR, while the TCRdb copy is restricted to in-frame clones and leaves out a portion. The sample lists 100,000 to 150,000 clones, roughly 90% occurring once. The material sequenced was PBMCs. The receptors stem from a man aged 30 to 39 in good health and CMV-seronegative.

The V gene is TRBV27, the J gene TRBJ1-1; 7 bases agree with TRBD1. The trim removed 8 bases at V and 2 bases at J, leaving 5 bases unmatched. CDR1 is MNHEY and CDR2 is SMNVEV in the germline V gene (reference sequence). The CDR3 runs 13 residues. The CDR3 region is CASWGQINTEAFF. The DNA for the CDR3 is TGTGCCAGCTGGGGACAGATCAACACTGAAGCTTTCTTT.

This clone was picked up one time. The chain uses TRBV27 and TRBJ1-2, with D uncertain. V shed 5 bases and J shed 6 bases, with 10 bases lying between them. This CDR3 region has 12 residues. Germline V lookup: CDR1 MNHEY, CDR2 SMNVEV (reference sequence). The CDR3, as DNA: TGTGCCAGCAGTATCACTGGGCATGGCTACACCTTC. Its translation is CASSITGHGYTF.

V and J are TRBV9 and TRBJ2-3, with a tentative D call TRBD2 (8 bases). The V and J ends lost 4 bases and 5 bases respectively, with 17 bases between them. The CDR3 runs 15 residues. Germline values: CDR1 SGDLS, CDR2 YYNGEE. The CDR3 region has the DNA TGTGCCAGCAGCCCCCGGGAGGGGGCGGGAGATACGCAGTATTTT. Its translation is CASSPREGAGDTQYF.

The rearrangement uses TRBV5-6 and TRBJ2-1, with a weak D call TRBD2 (5 bases). There are 15 residues in the CDR3. Germline CDR1 SGHDT, CDR2 YYEEEE. V shed 1 base and J shed 2 bases, with 10 bases lying between them. Written as DNA, the CDR3 is TGTGCCAGCAGCTTGTTCGGGGAAACCTACAATGAGCAGTTCTTC. It yields the protein CASSLFGETYNEQFF.

The chain uses TRBV5-1 and TRBJ2-7; 7 bases agree with TRBD1. Losses at the gene ends were 0 bases for V and 3 bases for J; bases not matched to a gene: 0. The CDR3 covers 13 residues. CDR1 is SGHRS and CDR2 is YFSETQ in the germline V gene. The CDR3 bases are TGCGCCAGCAGCTTGGACAGGGGCTACGAGCAGTACTTC. Its protein is CASSLDRGYEQYF.

The chain employs TRBV7-2 and TRBJ2-2; D may be TRBD1 (5 bases). V lost 3 bases and J lost 7, with 18 bases in between. There are 16 residues in the CDR3. Germline V gene data show CDR1 as SGHTA and CDR2 as FQGNSA. The CDR3 loop reads CASSFSRAPLGGELFF. The CDR3 nucleotides are TGTGCCAGCAGCTTCAGCAGGGCCCCCCTCGGCGGGGAGCTGTTTTTT.

This clone was seen once. Other DNA sequences within the sample encode an identical CDR3. V and J are TRBV7-9 and TRBJ1-2; no firm D call. The CDR3 runs 13 residues. Germline values: CDR1 SEHNR, CDR2 FQNEAQ (reference sequence). V was pared by 1 base and J by 3 bases, with 6 bases between. Here the CDR3 reads CASSLGGDYGYTF. The CDR3 DNA is TGTGCCAGCAGCTTAGGGGGAGACTATGGCTACACCTTC.

The chain has TRBV18 and TRBJ2-1, with D possibly matching TRBD2 (5 bases). V shed 3 bases and J shed 8 bases, with 8 bases lying between them. This CDR3 has 12 amino acids. Germline CDR1 is KGHSH and CDR2 is LQKENI. CDR3 loop: CASSPRGYEQFF. The CDR3 region has the DNA TGTGCCAGCTCACCTAGAGGGTATGAGCAGTTCTTC.

V usage is TRBV7-9 and J usage is TRBJ2-5; TRBD1 might be the D (6 bases). Germline CDR1 and CDR2: SEHNR and FQNEAQ (reference sequence). The CDR3 has 13 amino acids. Trimming cost V 6 bases and J 5 bases, with 13 bases left between them. This CDR3 reads CASSKGQQETQYF. The CDR3, as DNA: TGTGCCAGCAGTAAGGGACAACAGGAGACCCAGTACTTC.